A selection of T cell receptor beta chains follows, all from one sample in a study of control samples from healthy donors and cancer patients. Repertoires were generated with immunoSEQ multiplex PCR, while TCRdb's copy carries only in-frame clones and drops some. The table includes approximately 150,000 clones, 80% to 95% detected once. The material sequenced was blood. The receptors here all came from a man aged 25 to 40 in good health. CDR3s include the opening cysteine and the closing phenylalanine or tryptophan. D genes are given only for firm matches.

TRBV5-1,TRBJ2-2,.,TGCGCCAGCAGCTTGGGGGCCAACACCGGGGAGCTGTTTTTT,CASSLGANTGELFF
TRBV28,TRBJ1-2,.,TGTGCCAGCAGTCGCCTGGACACGCCGGCCACCTTC,CASSRLDTPATF
TRBV11-2,TRBJ1-5,TRBD1,TGTGCCAGCAGCAGAGGGGGCGCTGGCAATCAGCCCCAGCATTTT,CASSRGGAGNQPQHF
TRBV15,TRBJ2-7,TRBD1,TGTGCCACCAGCAGAGAGATCCCCGGACAGGTTGAAAACGAGCAGTACTTC,CATSREIPGQVENEQYF
TRBV7-6,TRBJ2-1,TRBD2,TGTGCCAGCAGCGCCCGCCCAGCGGGGGGACACAATGAGCAGTTCTTC,CASSARPAGGHNEQFF
TRBV3-1/TRBV3-2,TRBJ2-3,TRBD2,TGTGCCAGCAGCCAACCGGGACTAGCGGGCCCGGGAGCGCAGTATTTT,CASSQPGLAGPGAQYF
TRBV20-1,TRBJ1-5,.,TGCAGTGCTAGTAAAGGCTTTTATAGCAATCAGCCCCAGCATTTT,CSASKGFYSNQPQHF
TRBV3-1/TRBV3-2,TRBJ2-3,TRBD2,TGTGCCAGCAGCCAAGATATAGCGGGGGTTGGTTTGGGAGATACGCAGTATTTT,CASSQDIAGVGLGDTQYF
TRBV30,TRBJ1-3,.,TGTGCCTGGAGGCCCCCGGCAGGGCGAGGAAACACCATATATTTT,CAWRPPAGRGNTIYF
TRBV29-1,TRBJ1-2,TRBD1,TGCAGCGTTCTCTTGGACAGGGAGGTTAACTATGGCTACACCTTC,CSVLLDREVNYGYTF
TRBV24-1,TRBJ2-2,.,TGTGCCACCAGTGACCTAATGACAGGAGCGAACACCGGGGAGCTGTTTTTT,CATSDLMTGANTGELFF
TRBV24-1,TRBJ1-4,.,TGTGCCACCAGTGATTTGGGGGCGCCTGAAAAACTGTTTTTT,CATSDLGAPEKLFF
TRBV5-1,TRBJ2-3,TRBD2,TGCGCCAGCAGCTCCATAGCGGGGAGCACAGATACGCAGTATTTT,CASSSIAGSTDTQYF
TRBV25-1,TRBJ1-1,.,TGTGCCAGCAGTGAATTTGGACTTACTGAAGCTTTCTTT,CASSEFGLTEAFF
TRBV6-5,TRBJ1-2,TRBD1,TGTGCCAGCAGTTACTTGGGGACAGGGGGCTTTCGGGGCTACACCTTC,CASSYLGTGGFRGYTF
TRBV7-9,TRBJ2-7,TRBD1,TGTGCCAGCAGCTTAGGCGTGCAGGGGGCGGCCTACGAGCAGTACTTC,CASSLGVQGAAYEQYF
TRBV3-1/TRBV3-2,TRBJ2-5,TRBD1,TGTGCCAGCAGCCCATCCGACAGGGAGGAGACCCAGTACTTC,CASSPSDREETQYF
TRBV5-1,TRBJ1-5,.,TGCGCCAGCAGCTTGGGGACAGCCACCGGGCAGCCCCAGCATTTT,CASSLGTATGQPQHF
TRBV7-3,TRBJ2-7,.,TGTGCCAGCAGCGTGTCAGGGTATACTTCCCACGAGCAGTACTTC,CASSVSGYTSHEQYF
TRBV4-2,TRBJ2-3,.,TGTGCCAGCAGCCAAGGGGACGGGGGTTCCACAGATACGCAGTATTTT,CASSQGDGGSTDTQYF